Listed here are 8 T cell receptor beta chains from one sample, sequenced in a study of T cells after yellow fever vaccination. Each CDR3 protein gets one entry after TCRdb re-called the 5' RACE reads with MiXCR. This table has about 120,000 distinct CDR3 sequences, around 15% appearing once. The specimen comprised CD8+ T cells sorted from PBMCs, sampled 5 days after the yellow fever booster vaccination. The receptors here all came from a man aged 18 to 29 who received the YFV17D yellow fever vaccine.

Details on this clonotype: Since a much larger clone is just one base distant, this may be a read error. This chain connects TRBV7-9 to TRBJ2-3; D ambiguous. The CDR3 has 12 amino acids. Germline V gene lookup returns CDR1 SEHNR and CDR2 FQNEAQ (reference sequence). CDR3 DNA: TGTGCCTGCAGAAATCCGGTAGATACGCAGTATTTT. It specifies CACRNPVDTQYF.

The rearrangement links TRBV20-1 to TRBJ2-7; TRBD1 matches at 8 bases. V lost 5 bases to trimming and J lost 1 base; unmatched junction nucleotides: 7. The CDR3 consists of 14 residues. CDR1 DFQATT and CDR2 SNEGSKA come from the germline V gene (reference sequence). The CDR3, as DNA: TGCAGTGCTGAGGACAGGGCAAAATCCTACGAGCAGTACTTC. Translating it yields CSAEDRAKSYEQYF.

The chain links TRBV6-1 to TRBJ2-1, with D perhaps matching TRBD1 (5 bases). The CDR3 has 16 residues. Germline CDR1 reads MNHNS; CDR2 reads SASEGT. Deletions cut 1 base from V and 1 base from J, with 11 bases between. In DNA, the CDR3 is TGTGCCAGCAGTGAAGACCAGGGCCCGTCCTACAATGAGCAGTTCTTC. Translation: CASSEDQGPSYNEQFF.

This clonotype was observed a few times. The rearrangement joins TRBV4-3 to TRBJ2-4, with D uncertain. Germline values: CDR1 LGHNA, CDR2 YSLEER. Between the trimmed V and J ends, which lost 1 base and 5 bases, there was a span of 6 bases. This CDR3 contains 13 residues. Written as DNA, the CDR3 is TGCGCCAGCAGCCAAGGGCAGCAAAACATTCAGTACTTC. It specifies CASSQGQQNIQYF.

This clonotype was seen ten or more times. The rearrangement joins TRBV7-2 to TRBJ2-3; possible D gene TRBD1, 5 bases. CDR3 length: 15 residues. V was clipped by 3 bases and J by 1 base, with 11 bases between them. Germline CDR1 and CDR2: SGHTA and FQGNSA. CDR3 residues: CASSFGPQGTDTQYF. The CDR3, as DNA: TGTGCCAGCAGCTTCGGGCCACAGGGCACAGATACGCAGTATTTT. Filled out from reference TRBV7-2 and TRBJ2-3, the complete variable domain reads GAGVSQSPSNKVTEKGKDVELRCDPISGHTALYWYRQSLGQGLEFLIYFQGNSAPDKSGLPSDRFSAERTGGSVSTLTIQRTQQEDSAVYLCASSFGPQGTDTQYFGPGTRLTVL.

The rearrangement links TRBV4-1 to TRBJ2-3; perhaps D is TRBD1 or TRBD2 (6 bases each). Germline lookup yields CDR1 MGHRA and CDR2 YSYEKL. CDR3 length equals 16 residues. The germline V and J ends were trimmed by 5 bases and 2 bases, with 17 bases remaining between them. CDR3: CASSAGAGGLTDTQYF. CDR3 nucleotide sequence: TGCGCCAGCAGCGCTGGGGCCGGGGGCCTCACAGATACGCAGTATTTT.

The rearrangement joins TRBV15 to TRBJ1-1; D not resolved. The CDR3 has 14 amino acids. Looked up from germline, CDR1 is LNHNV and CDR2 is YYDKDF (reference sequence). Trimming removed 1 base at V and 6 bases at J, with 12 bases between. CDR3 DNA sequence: TGTGCCACCAGCAGAGGACTCCTTCGTGCTGAAGCTTTCTTT. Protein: CATSRGLLRAEAFF.

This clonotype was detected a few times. The CDR3 is CASAFTGELFF. CDR3 DNA: TGTGCCAGCGCATTCACCGGGGAGCTGTTTTTT. This chain joins TRBV6-2 or TRBV6-3 and TRBJ2-2; no reliable D call. V lost 8 bases and J lost 4, with 5 bases in between. Germline V gene sequence: CDR1 MNHEY, CDR2 SVGEGT. The CDR3 contains 11 residues.